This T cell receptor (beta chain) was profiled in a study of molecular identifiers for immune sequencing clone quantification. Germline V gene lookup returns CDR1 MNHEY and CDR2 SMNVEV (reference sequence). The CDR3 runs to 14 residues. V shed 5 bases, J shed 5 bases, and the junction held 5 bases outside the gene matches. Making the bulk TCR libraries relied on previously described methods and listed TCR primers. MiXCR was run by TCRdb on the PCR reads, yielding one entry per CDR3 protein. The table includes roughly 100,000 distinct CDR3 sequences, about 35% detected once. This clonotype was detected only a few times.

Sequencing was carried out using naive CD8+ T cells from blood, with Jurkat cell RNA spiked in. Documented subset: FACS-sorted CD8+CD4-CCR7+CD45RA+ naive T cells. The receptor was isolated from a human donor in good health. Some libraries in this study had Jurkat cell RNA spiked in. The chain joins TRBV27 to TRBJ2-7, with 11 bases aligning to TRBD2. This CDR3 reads CASSTLAGVNEQYF. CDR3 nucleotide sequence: TGTGCCAGCAGTACACTAGCGGGAGTCAACGAGCAGTACTTC.